This is a list of T cell receptor beta chains from one sample in a study of blood T cell repertoires in COVID-19. Assay used: immunoSEQ multiplex PCR; TCRdb lists only in-frame clones, some missing. Here the sample spans a few hundred thousand clones, under 90% being singletons. What was sequenced was PBMCs or T cells enriched from blood (not recorded which). These receptor sequences come from a man aged 30-40 years with acute COVID-19. CDR3s include the opening cysteine and the closing phenylalanine or tryptophan. A D gene is named only where the DNA matches it firmly. Size is stated for part of the rows, as once, few or many counts, or as a class when the clone is expanded.

TGTGCCAGCAGTTACTCCGGGGACAGGGGGGTTGGTGAGCAGTTCTTC	CASSYSGDRGVGEQFF	TRBD1	TRBV6-5	TRBJ2-1	.
TGTGCCAGCAGCCCCCAACTGGGGCGCGCTGAAGCTTTCTTT	CASSPQLGRAEAFF	.	TRBV3-1/TRBV3-2	TRBJ1-1	.
TGCGCCAGCAGCTTGACGACTACGGGGTCCGAGGGCTACACCTTC	CASSLTTTGSEGYTF	.	TRBV5-1	TRBJ1-2	once
TGTGCCAGCAGCACGAACACCGGGGAGCTGTTTTTT	CASSTNTGELFF	.	TRBV28	TRBJ2-2	.
TGCGCCAGCAGCCGCCGACAGGGGGAGGACACTGAAGCTTTCTTT	CASSRRQGEDTEAFF	TRBD1	TRBV4-1	TRBJ1-1	.
TGTGCCATCAGTGAGAGAACAGGGACGTGGGGCGGCTACACCTTC	CAISERTGTWGGYTF	.	TRBV10-3	TRBJ1-2	.
TGCGCCAGCAGCTTGTACGGAGCTAACACTGAAGCTTTCTTT	CASSLYGANTEAFF	.	TRBV5-1	TRBJ1-1	.
TGCGCCAGCAGCTTGTCGGGTAATCAAGAGACCCAGTACTTC	CASSLSGNQETQYF	.	TRBV5-1	TRBJ2-5	.
TGTGCCAGCAGCGTAATAACAGGGGACAAAAACATTCAGTACTTC	CASSVITGDKNIQYF	TRBD1	TRBV5-6	TRBJ2-4	.
TGTGCCAGCAGTGCCCAGGGTTCGAAGAATTCACCCCTCCACTTT	CASSAQGSKNSPLHF	.	TRBV2	TRBJ1-6	.
TGTGCCAGCACTGGAGTAGGACAGGGTACAGATACGCAGTATTTT	CASTGVGQGTDTQYF	TRBD1	TRBV5-6	TRBJ2-3	.
TGTGCCAGCAGCCCGCGACAACACGGTAGTTACGAGCAGTTCTTC	CASSPRQHGSYEQFF	.	TRBV6-2/TRBV6-3	TRBJ2-1	.
TGTGCCAGCAGCGCACTAGCGGGGCAACAAGAGACCCAGTACTTC	CASSALAGQQETQYF	TRBD2	TRBV6-5	TRBJ2-5	many
TGTGCCAGCAGTGTCGACAGATACTCTGGAAACACCATATATTTT	CASSVDRYSGNTIYF	.	TRBV2	TRBJ1-3	.
TGTGCCAGCAGTGGTGGCTTGGTCAATCAGCCCCAGCATTTT	CASSGGLVNQPQHF	.	TRBV25-1	TRBJ1-5	.
TGCGCCAGCAGCCAAGATTCGGGAAACACTGAAGCTTTCTTT	CASSQDSGNTEAFF	.	TRBV4-3	TRBJ1-1	.
TGTGCCAGCAGTGAACGACAGGGTTTCTCCTACAATGAGCAGTTCTTC	CASSERQGFSYNEQFF	TRBD1	TRBV25-1	TRBJ2-1	.
TGTGCCACCAGTACGGGGGGATCGGGCACTGAAGCTTTCTTT	CATSTGGSGTEAFF	.	TRBV24-1	TRBJ1-1	.
TGTGCCAGCAGCCCCTCTTCCGGGGAGCTGTTTTTT	CASSPSSGELFF	.	TRBV9	TRBJ2-2	.
TGTGCCAGCAGCTCGCTAGGTTCCGGGACAGGGGAATCCTATGGCTACACCTTC	CASSSLGSGTGESYGYTF	TRBD1	TRBV5-4	TRBJ1-2	.
TGTGCCAGCAGCGGAAAGGGACAGGTCGCCCTTGAGACCCAGTACTTC	CASSGKGQVALETQYF	TRBD1	TRBV7-9	TRBJ2-5	.
TGTGCCAGCAGTTACCTATCCGAGGGCGGCTACACCTTC	CASSYLSEGGYTF	.	TRBV6-5	TRBJ1-2	.
TGTGCCAGCAGCCAGGGGGTGGGCAGGGGATCAGTCGCGAGCAATCAGCCCCAGCATTTT	CASSQGVGRGSVASNQPQHF	.	TRBV4-2	TRBJ1-5	.
TGTGCCAGCAGGGTACAGGGAGTCGGCACTGAAGCTTTCTTT	CASRVQGVGTEAFF	.	TRBV2	TRBJ1-1	few
TGTGCCAGCAGCCATTCCGGGACACCTAATCAGCCCCAGCATTTT	CASSHSGTPNQPQHF	.	TRBV7-9	TRBJ1-5	.
TGTGCCAGCAAAAATACCCGGGACAGGGGTGACACCGGGGAGCTGTTTTTT	CASKNTRDRGDTGELFF	TRBD1	TRBV11-3	TRBJ2-2	.
TGTGCCAGCAGCCCTTCTTCGGGCACCGGGGAGCTGTTTTTT	CASSPSSGTGELFF	.	TRBV9	TRBJ2-2	.
TGTGCCTGGAGTGTACGCCCAAACCCGAGTGAAGCTTTCTTT	CAWSVRPNPSEAFF	.	TRBV30	TRBJ1-1	.
TGCGCCAGCAGCTTCGGGGGGGAGCTCAGCAATCAGCCCCAGCATTTT	CASSFGGELSNQPQHF	.	TRBV5-1	TRBJ1-5	.
TGTGCCAGCAGTTTAAGGCAGGGGAATGAAAAACTGTTTTTT	CASSLRQGNEKLFF	.	TRBV28	TRBJ1-4	few
TGTGCCAGCAGCTTACTCAGGGAAGAGACCCAGTACTTC	CASSLLREETQYF	.	TRBV7-2	TRBJ2-5	.
TGTGCCAGCAGCTTAACAGACCAAGAGACCCAGTACTTC	CASSLTDQETQYF	.	TRBV5-1	TRBJ2-5	.
TGTGCCAGCAGTCTATCCCCAGGGGTGGCCATTCAGTACTTC	CASSLSPGVAIQYF	.	TRBV5-5	TRBJ2-4	.
TGTGCCAGTGGCAATACAGGGGTCGATCAGCCCCAGCATTTT	CASGNTGVDQPQHF	TRBD1	TRBV19	TRBJ1-5	.
TGTGCCAGCAGGGCAGGGTCCCTTTCGGACTATGGCTACACCTTC	CASRAGSLSDYGYTF	.	TRBV28	TRBJ1-2	.
TGCGCCAGCCCCGCGGGACAGGGGGCTGAAGCTTTCTTT	CASPAGQGAEAFF	TRBD1	TRBV23-1	TRBJ1-1	.
TGTGCCAGCAGCCAACAGACAGGGGCGACTGGAAACACCATATATTTT	CASSQQTGATGNTIYF	TRBD1	TRBV4-2	TRBJ1-3	.
TGTGCCAGCAGTCTTACTTCAAACCAAGAGACCCAGTACTTC	CASSLTSNQETQYF	.	TRBV6-6	TRBJ2-5	.
TGTGCCGCGAGGGCGAGCACAGATACGCAGTATTTT	CAARASTDTQYF	.	TRBV6-5	TRBJ2-3	.
TGTGCCAGCAGCCAGGTGTCAGGGCCTGTCGGGGAGCTGTTTTTT	CASSQVSGPVGELFF	.	TRBV3-1/TRBV3-2	TRBJ2-2	few
TGTGCCAGCAGCACCGTAGCGGGAGTGTCCTACAATGAGCAGTTCTTC	CASSTVAGVSYNEQFF	TRBD2	TRBV9	TRBJ2-1	.